This T cell receptor (beta chain) was identified during a study of blood T cell repertoires in COVID-19. Overall study context: Spain, Italy and the United States supplied samples that represented acute and convalescent COVID-19. Sources were T cells, B-cell-depleted T cells, or PBMCs; the material itself was cDNA or gDNA.

Authors' analysis steps: Amplified reference gene primers provided the basis for estimating nucleated cell counts. Only in-frame clones appear in the TCRdb table, and some are missing; sequencing was by immunoSEQ multiplex PCR. V and J calls and clone size are those listed in that table; D and trimming were worked out from the DNA. The sample records some 100,000 clones, over 75% being singletons. CDR1 and CDR2 (germline): MNHEY, SMNVEV (reference sequence). The CDR3 consists of 15 residues. V lost 6 bases, J lost 0 bases, and 5 bases stayed unmatched. The V gene is TRBV27, the J gene TRBJ2-7; 10 positions agree with TRBD1. The sample taken for sequencing was peripheral blood. The sequence derives from a man aged 45-65 years with acute or convalescent COVID-19. The CDR3 reads CASRPGTGASYEQYF. The CDR3 nucleotides read TGTGCCAGCAGGCCCGGGACAGGGGCCTCCTACGAGCAGTACTTC.